The next 31 T cell receptor beta chains were all read from a single sample in a study of blood T cell repertoires in COVID-19. Assay used: immunoSEQ multiplex PCR; TCRdb lists only in-frame clones, some missing. Altogether about 400,000 clones are present, more than 85% being singletons, with the ten largest covering around 3%. Sequencing was done on a sample of PBMCs or T cells enriched from blood (not recorded which). These receptors were collected from a woman younger than 45 who had recovered from COVID-19.

The chain employs TRBV18 and TRBJ2-7; TRBD1 matches at 9 bases. V lost 5 bases to trimming and J lost 3 bases; unmatched junction nucleotides: 5. Germline values: CDR1 KGHSH, CDR2 LQKENI. The CDR3 contains 14 residues. For the CDR3, the DNA is TGTGCCAGCTCAAACCGGGACAGGGTCTACGAGCAGTACTTC. Its translation: CASSNRDRVYEQYF.

This clone was seen only once. The chain couples TRBV19 to TRBJ1-1, with TRBD1 identical over 7 bases. V gave up 6 bases and J gave up 4 bases; unmatched junction bases: 2. CDR1 and CDR2 from the germline V gene are LNHDA and SQIVND (reference sequence). The CDR3 runs 12 residues. Here the CDR3 DNA reads TGTGCCAGTAGGACAGGGACCACTGAAGCTTTCTTT. Its translation: CASRTGTTEAFF.

This clone has a single count. The chain couples TRBV5-6 to TRBJ2-6; a weak D match, TRBD2 (5 bases). V lost 3 bases and J 0 bases, leaving 10 bases between the germline ends. The CDR3 sequence is 16 residues long. From germline, CDR1 is SGHDT and CDR2 YYEEEE. For the CDR3, the DNA is TGTGCCAGCAGCTCAGACGGACTCTCTGGGGCCAACGTCCTGACTTTC. This codes for CASSSDGLSGANVLTF.

V is TRBV14 and J is TRBJ1-1; D unresolved. The germline V and J ends were trimmed by 5 bases and 1 base, with 8 bases remaining between them. This CDR3 is built from 13 residues. Germline CDR1 SGHDN, CDR2 FVKESK. The DNA for the CDR3 is TGTGCCAGCAGCTACACACAGAACACTGAAGCTTTCTTT. Amino acid sequence: CASSYTQNTEAFF.

The CDR3 spells CSVERSSGTYEQFF. CDR3 nucleotide sequence: TGCAGCGTTGAGAGGTCTAGCGGGACTTATGAGCAGTTCTTC. The V and J genes are TRBV29-1 and TRBJ2-1; the match to TRBD2 covers 9 bases. From germline, CDR1 is SQVTM and CDR2 ANQGSEA. CDR3 length equals 14 residues. The junction had 8 bases not matched to a gene; V was cut back by 3 bases and J by 8 bases.

CDR3 residues: CASSSDTGTSGSNEQFF. DNA for the CDR3: TGTGCCAGCAGTTCCGACACCGGGACTAGCGGGAGCAATGAGCAGTTCTTC. The genes are TRBV27 and TRBJ2-1; TRBD2 aligns across 14 bases. This CDR3 is 17 amino acids long. V lost 4 bases to trimming and J lost 6 bases; unmatched junction nucleotides: 8. Germline V gene sequence: CDR1 MNHEY, CDR2 SMNVEV (reference sequence).

The rearrangement uses TRBV2 and TRBJ2-3; 8 bases map to TRBD2. Germline V gives CDR1 SNHLY, CDR2 FYNNEI. The junction had 6 bases not matched to a gene; V was cut back by 4 bases and J by 0 bases. CDR3 length: 16 amino acids. DNA for the CDR3: TGTGCCAGCAGTGTGTTGAGCGGGGGAAGCACAGATACGCAGTATTTT. Translating it yields CASSVLSGGSTDTQYF.

Here the CDR3 reads CASSIGSGGLFGYEQYF. In nucleotides, the CDR3 is TGTGCCAGCAGCATTGGGAGCGGGGGACTCTTCGGCTACGAGCAGTACTTC. The rearrangement uses TRBV5-4 and TRBJ2-7; TRBD2 aligns across 8 bases. V was clipped by 4 bases and J by 3 bases; unmatched bases: 15. Germline CDR1 SGHNT, CDR2 YYREEE (reference sequence). This CDR3 spans 17 amino acids.

The chain employs TRBV3-1 (or the pseudogene TRBV3-2) and TRBJ2-3; perhaps TRBD2 as D (5 bases). Germline CDR1 and CDR2: LGHDT and YNNKEL (reference sequence). The CDR3 covers 16 residues. The V end lost 2 bases, the J end lost 0 bases, and 12 bases lay between the germline ends. The chain's CDR3 is CASSQPAAVSTDTQYF. In nucleotides, the CDR3 is TGTGCCAGCAGCCAACCTGCAGCGGTTAGCACAGATACGCAGTATTTT.

The chain couples TRBV19 to TRBJ1-4; 9 bases fit TRBD1. V shed 9 bases and J 4 bases; nucleotides not matched to a gene: 12. Germline-derived CDR1 and CDR2 are LNHDA and SQIVND (reference sequence). This CDR3 spans 16 amino acids. In DNA, the CDR3 is TGTGCCAGCACGGACAGGGGAGGGTGGAATAATGAAAAACTGTTTTTT. This codes for CASTDRGGWNNEKLFF. Full variable domain (missing parts from reference TRBV19 and TRBJ1-4): DGGITQSPKYLFRKEGQNVTLSCEQNLNHDAMYWYRQDPGQGLRLIYYSQIVNDFQKGDIAEGYSVSREKKESFPLTVTSAQKNPTAFYLCASTDRGGWNNEKLFFGSGTQLSVL.

The CDR3 loop reads CASSRYFQETDTQYF. CDR3 in DNA: TGTGCCAGCAGCCGCTATTTCCAGGAAACAGATACGCAGTATTTT. V is TRBV7-6 and J is TRBJ2-3; no clear D. The CDR3 has 15 amino acids. CDR1 is SGHVS and CDR2 is FNYEAQ in the germline V gene. V lost 5 bases and J 3 bases, leaving 15 bases between the germline ends. Combining the CDR3 with reference TRBV7-6 and TRBJ2-3 gives the whole variable domain GAGVSQSPRYKVTKRGQDVALRCDPISGHVSLYWYRQALGQGPEFLTYFNYEAQQDKSGLPNDRFSAERPEGSISTLTIQRTEQRDSAMYRCASSRYFQETDTQYFGPGTRLTVL.

This clone was counted a single time. This sequence joins TRBV3-1 (or the pseudogene TRBV3-2) and TRBJ2-1, with 16 bases lining up with TRBD2. The CDR3 totals 18 residues. The V gene's germline CDR1 is LGHDT and CDR2 YNNKEL (reference sequence). The J segment lost 4 bases and the V segment lost 4 bases, leaving 7 bases of the junction unmatched. The CDR3: CASSPGLAGGPKYNEQFF. Here the CDR3 DNA reads TGTGCCAGCAGCCCGGGACTAGCGGGAGGGCCAAAGTACAATGAGCAGTTCTTC.

This chain links TRBV20-1 with TRBJ2-7, with TRBD1 identical over 7 bases. CDR3 length: 12 residues. With V trimmed by 3 bases and J by 6 bases, 5 bases remained unmatched. The germline V gene encodes CDR1 DFQATT and CDR2 SNEGSKA (reference sequence). The CDR3 here is CSASRQGREQYF. Written as DNA, the CDR3 is TGCAGTGCTAGTCGACAGGGTCGCGAGCAGTACTTC.

The chain is built from TRBV19 and TRBJ1-3; 9 bases match TRBD1. There are 18 residues in the CDR3. Germline trimming cut 2 bases from V and 6 bases from J; bases unmatched to any gene: 14. Looked up from germline, CDR1 is LNHDA and CDR2 is SQIVND (reference sequence). CDR3 nucleotide sequence: TGTGCCAGTAGTATACAAGGGGACAGGGAAGACGGCGCAAACACCATATATTTT. Residues: CASSIQGDREDGANTIYF. Variable domain in full (rest from reference TRBV19 and TRBJ1-3): DGGITQSPKYLFRKEGQNVTLSCEQNLNHDAMYWYRQDPGQGLRLIYYSQIVNDFQKGDIAEGYSVSREKKESFPLTVTSAQKNPTAFYLCASSIQGDREDGANTIYFGEGSWLTVV.

The V gene is TRBV6-2 or TRBV6-3, the J gene TRBJ2-5, with D maybe TRBD2 (5 bases). From germline, CDR1 is MNHEY and CDR2 SVGEGT. The CDR3 runs to 15 residues. V dropped 2 bases and J dropped 2 bases, with 12 bases sitting between them. CDR3 region: CASSYRKRKQETQYF. Written as DNA, the CDR3 is TGTGCCAGCAGTTACCGCAAGCGGAAACAAGAGACCCAGTACTTC.

This clone turned up a few times. The chain couples TRBV27 to TRBJ2-3; D is ambiguous. V was clipped by 3 bases and J by 7 bases, with 14 bases between them. This CDR3 contains 14 residues. Germline V gene lookup returns CDR1 MNHEY and CDR2 SMNVEV (reference sequence). The CDR3 here is CASSFNQAANTQYF. The CDR3 nucleotides read TGTGCCAGCAGTTTCAACCAGGCAGCTAATACGCAGTATTTT.

On this clone: The identical CDR3 is also encoded by other nucleotide sequences in the sample. J is TRBJ1-2 and V is TRBV28; TRBD1 matches 11 bases. The length of the CDR3 is 14 residues. The V segment lost 4 bases and the J segment 3 bases; nucleotides outside the gene matches: 1. The germline gives CDR1 MDHEN, CDR2 SYDVKM. In DNA, the CDR3 is TGTGCCAGCAGTTCGGGACAGGGGGACTATGGCTACACCTTC. It codes for CASSSGQGDYGYTF.

V gene TRBV28 combines with J gene TRBJ2-7; D perhaps matches TRBD2 (7 bases). The germline V gene has CDR1 MDHEN and CDR2 SYDVKM. Trimming removed 6 bases at V and 2 bases at J, with 20 bases between. CDR3 length: 16 residues. CDR3 in amino acids: CASRTGTKLDTYEQYF. The CDR3 DNA follows: TGTGCCAGCAGAACAGGGACTAAACTGGATACCTACGAGCAGTACTTC.

The chain employs TRBV5-4 and TRBJ2-7; TRBD2 agrees at 14 bases. With V trimmed by 4 bases and J by 6 bases, 6 bases remained unmatched. The CDR3 loop spans 15 amino acids. Germline V gene lookup returns CDR1 SGHNT and CDR2 YYREEE (reference sequence). CDR3 region: CASSKGLAGVGEQYF. DNA for the CDR3: TGTGCCAGCAGCAAGGGACTAGCGGGAGTGGGCGAGCAGTACTTC. Based on the CDR3 plus reference TRBV5-4 and TRBJ2-7, the full variable domain is ETGVTQSPTHLIKTRGQQVTLRCSSQSGHNTVSWYQQALGQGPQFIFQYYREEENGRGNFPPRFSGLQFPNYSSELNVNALELDDSALYLCASSKGLAGVGEQYFGPGTRLTVT.

The V gene is TRBV24-1, the J gene TRBJ2-3; D is undetermined. Germline assignment: CDR1 KGHDR and CDR2 SFDVKD. The CDR3 loop spans 15 amino acids. Trimming pared 5 bases from V and 0 bases from J, leaving 11 bases between. The DNA of the CDR3 is TGTGCCACCAGTGCGGAGCAAACCAGCACAGATACGCAGTATTTT. Translation gives CATSAEQTSTDTQYF.

This chain links TRBV7-2 with TRBJ2-1; D possibly corresponds to TRBD2 (6 bases). Per germline, CDR1 SGHTA and CDR2 FQGNSA. This CDR3 has 13 residues. V was pared by 0 bases and J by 9 bases, with 9 bases between. The CDR3, as DNA: TGTGCCAGCAGCTTAGCGTCCGGGGGTGAGCAGTTCTTC. Its translation is CASSLASGGEQFF.

V gene TRBV27 combines with J gene TRBJ1-2; D gene unclear. The length of the CDR3 is 15 residues. Trimming stripped 10 bases from V and 5 bases from J, with 23 bases between. In germline, CDR1 is MNHEY, CDR2 SMNVEV (reference sequence). CDR3 DNA sequence: TGTGCCACACGGACTTACGGCCTCCAGCGGTATGGCTACACCTTC. Encoded protein: CATRTYGLQRYGYTF.

CDR3 coding DNA: TGTGCCAGCAGTTACAGGGGAAGTGATCAGCCCCAGCATTTT. Translating it yields CASSYRGSDQPQHF. The chain carries TRBV2 and TRBJ1-5, with 7 bases fitting TRBD1. The CDR3 has 14 residues. Germline-derived CDR1 and CDR2 are SNHLY and FYNNEI. V dropped 5 bases and J dropped 5; count of bases not matched to a gene: 6.

J is TRBJ1-1 and V is TRBV9; D uncertain. Germline V CDR1 and CDR2: SGDLS, YYNGEE. The V end was cut by 4 bases, the J end by 1 base, with 20 bases between. The CDR3 totals 17 residues. CDR3 protein: CASSPIRASRRNTEAFF. The CDR3, as DNA: TGTGCCAGCAGCCCCATAAGAGCCTCCCGGAGGAACACTGAAGCTTTCTTT.

This sequence joins TRBV11-2 and TRBJ2-3, with D maybe TRBD2 (6 bases). Germline CDR1 is SGHAT and CDR2 is FQNNGV. V lost 5 bases to trimming and J lost 3 bases, with 15 bases between them. CDR3 length equals 15 residues. The CDR3 DNA reads TGTGCCAGCAGCCTTTCGATGACTAGAACAGATACGCAGTATTTT. It translates to CASSLSMTRTDTQYF.

The chain recombines TRBV6-7 with TRBJ2-7, with 8 bases fitting TRBD1. TRBV6-7 is classed as an ORF, of uncertain function. The CDR3 is made up of 13 amino acids. V lost 10 bases and J lost 4; bases outside the gene matches: 9. The CDR3 coding sequence is TGTGCCATCCAGGACAGGGCGAGGTACGAGCAGTACTTC. It specifies CAIQDRARYEQYF.

The V gene is TRBV4-2, the J gene TRBJ2-7; D is perhaps TRBD1 (6 bases). There are 13 residues in the CDR3. Germline-derived CDR1 and CDR2 are LGHNA and YNFKEQ. V shed 6 bases and J shed 2 bases, with 11 bases lying between them. The CDR3 reads CASRPTGTYEQYF. For the CDR3, the DNA is TGTGCCAGCAGGCCGACAGGAACCTACGAGCAGTACTTC.

This clone was recorded once. The chain recombines TRBV7-6 with TRBJ1-2; 8 nucleotides match TRBD1. Germline V gene data show CDR1 as SGHVS and CDR2 as FNYEAQ. The CDR3 has 15 amino acids. The V and J ends lost 4 bases and 8 bases, in that order; junction bases with no gene match: 12. The CDR3 sequence is CASSSPSQGAGGYTF. As DNA, the CDR3 is TGTGCCAGCAGCTCTCCATCGCAGGGGGCTGGCGGCTACACCTTC.

V is TRBV13 and J is TRBJ1-1; no definite D call. This CDR3 is built from 14 residues. V gave up 0 bases and J gave up 6 bases, with 11 bases separating them. Germline CDR1 PRHDT, CDR2 FYEKMQ (reference sequence). As DNA, the CDR3 is TGTGCCAGCAGCTTAGGCCGGAGGGATCCTGAAGCTTTCTTT. This sequence encodes CASSLGRRDPEAFF.

J is TRBJ1-5 and V is TRBV18; possibly TRBD1 for D (6 bases). CDR1 KGHSH and CDR2 LQKENI come from the germline V gene. This CDR3 is built from 15 residues. V dropped 4 bases and J dropped 0 bases, with 10 bases sitting between them. CDR3 protein: CASSQMTGSNQPQHF. The CDR3 coding sequence is TGTGCCAGCTCACAAATGACAGGTAGCAATCAGCCCCAGCATTTT.

The genes are TRBV2 and TRBJ1-2; 10 bases align to TRBD1. The length of the CDR3 is 17 residues. Trimming cost V 6 bases and J 4 bases; bases outside gene matches: 14. Germline V lookup: CDR1 SNHLY, CDR2 FYNNEI. The CDR3 protein is CASRDPRQGAQGYGYTF. CDR3 coding DNA: TGTGCCAGCAGGGATCCGAGACAGGGGGCGCAGGGCTATGGCTACACCTTC.